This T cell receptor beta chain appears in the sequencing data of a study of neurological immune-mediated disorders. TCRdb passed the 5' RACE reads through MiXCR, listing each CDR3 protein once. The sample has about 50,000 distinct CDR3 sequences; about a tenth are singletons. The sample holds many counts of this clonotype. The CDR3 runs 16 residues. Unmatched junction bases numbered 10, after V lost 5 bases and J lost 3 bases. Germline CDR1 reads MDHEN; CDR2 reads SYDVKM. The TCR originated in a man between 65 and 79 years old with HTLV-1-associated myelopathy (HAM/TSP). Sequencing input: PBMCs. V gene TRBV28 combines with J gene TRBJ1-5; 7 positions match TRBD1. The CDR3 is CASSGSDRAFNQPQHF. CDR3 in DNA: TGTGCCAGCAGTGGGTCCGACAGGGCCTTCAATCAGCCCCAGCATTTT.